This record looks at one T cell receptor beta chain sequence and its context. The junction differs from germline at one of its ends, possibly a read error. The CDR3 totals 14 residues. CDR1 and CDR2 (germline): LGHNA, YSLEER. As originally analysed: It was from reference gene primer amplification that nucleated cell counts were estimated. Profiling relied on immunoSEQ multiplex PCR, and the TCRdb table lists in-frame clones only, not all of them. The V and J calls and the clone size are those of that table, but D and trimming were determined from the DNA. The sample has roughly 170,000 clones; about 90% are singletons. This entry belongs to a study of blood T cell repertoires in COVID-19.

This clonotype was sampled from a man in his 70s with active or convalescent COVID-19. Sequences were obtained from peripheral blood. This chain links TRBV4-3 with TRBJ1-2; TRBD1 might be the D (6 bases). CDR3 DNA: TGCGCCAGCAGTCAAGAGTGGCAGGGGTATGGCTACACCTTC. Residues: CASSQEWQGYGYTF.